Listed below are T cell receptor beta chains from one sample, sequenced in a study of T cells in Graves' hyperthyroidism and ophthalmopathy. TCRdb re-analysed the multiplex PCR reads in MiXCR, keeping a single row per CDR3 protein. The table has 640,000 or so distinct CDR3 sequences, roughly 14% seen once. The sequenced material came from blood. These receptor sequences come from a woman aged 35 to 49 with Graves' ophthalmopathy. The CDR3 runs from the conserved cysteine through the conserved F or W. D genes are given only for firm matches. Not all rows give a size; the values are once, few, many and, for expanded clones, a class.

d_gene: -; j_gene: TRBJ1-2; v_gene: TRBV4-1; abundance: few; CDR3aa: CASTPSGGEVNYGYTF; CDR3nt: TGCGCCAGCACCCCCTCTGGGGGAGAGGTTAACTATGGCTACACCTTC
d_gene: TRBD1; j_gene: TRBJ2-5; v_gene: TRBV11-3; abundance: many; CDR3aa: CASSFGSGGWETQYF; CDR3nt: TGTGCCAGCAGCTTCGGATCAGGGGGTTGGGAGACCCAGTACTTC
d_gene: -; j_gene: TRBJ2-7; v_gene: TRBV28; abundance: many; CDR3aa: CASSLPGYEQYF; CDR3nt: TGTGCCAGCAGTTTGCCAGGCTACGAGCAGTACTTC
d_gene: -; j_gene: TRBJ2-5; v_gene: TRBV30; abundance: -; CDR3aa: CAWSRGSEGETQYF; CDR3nt: TGTGCCTGGAGTAGGGGATCAGAGGGGGAGACCCAGTACTTC
d_gene: -; j_gene: TRBJ2-7; v_gene: TRBV20-1; abundance: -; CDR3aa: CSAQRDYEQYF; CDR3nt: TGCAGTGCTCAGAGAGACTACGAGCAGTACTTC
d_gene: -; j_gene: TRBJ2-2; v_gene: TRBV30; abundance: many; CDR3aa: CAWSPGPKVTGELFF; CDR3nt: TGTGCCTGGAGTCCGGGACCCAAAGTCACCGGGGAGCTGTTTTTT
d_gene: -; j_gene: TRBJ2-2; v_gene: TRBV25-1; abundance: many; CDR3aa: CASSSSFGELFF; CDR3nt: TGTGCCAGCAGTTCGAGCTTTGGGGAGCTGTTTTTT
d_gene: -; j_gene: TRBJ2-7; v_gene: TRBV5-1; abundance: many; CDR3aa: CASSWDPQASEQYF; CDR3nt: TGCGCCAGCAGCTGGGACCCACAGGCCTCCGAGCAGTACTTC
d_gene: -; j_gene: TRBJ2-4; v_gene: TRBV5-6; abundance: few; CDR3aa: CASSLRGRFQYF; CDR3nt: TGTGCCAGCAGCTTGCGAGGCAGATTTCAGTACTTC
d_gene: -; j_gene: TRBJ2-2; v_gene: TRBV24-1; abundance: many; CDR3aa: CATSEVGNTGELFF; CDR3nt: TGTGCCACCAGTGAAGTAGGGAACACCGGGGAGCTGTTTTTT
d_gene: -; j_gene: TRBJ1-2; v_gene: TRBV7-2; abundance: few; CDR3aa: CASSLFPSSGSGYTF; CDR3nt: TGTGCCAGCAGCTTATTTCCCTCGTCGGGGAGCGGCTACACCTTC
d_gene: -; j_gene: TRBJ2-5; v_gene: TRBV5-1; abundance: -; CDR3aa: CASSLILGPAETQYF; CDR3nt: TGCGCCAGCAGCTTGATCTTGGGACCCGCCGAGACCCAGTACTTC
d_gene: TRBD1; j_gene: TRBJ1-2; v_gene: TRBV6-1; abundance: -; CDR3aa: CASRSGTGIGYTF; CDR3nt: TGTGCCAGCAGGTCCGGGACAGGGATTGGCTACACCTTC
d_gene: -; j_gene: TRBJ1-1; v_gene: TRBV6-4; abundance: many; CDR3aa: CASSEAGMATEAFF; CDR3nt: TGTGCCAGCAGTGAAGCAGGGATGGCCACTGAAGCTTTCTTT
d_gene: -; j_gene: TRBJ2-3; v_gene: TRBV30; abundance: few; CDR3aa: CAWMARGADAQYF; CDR3nt: TGTGCCTGGATGGCCAGGGGAGCAGATGCGCAGTATTTT
d_gene: TRBD2; j_gene: TRBJ2-7; v_gene: TRBV28; abundance: many; CDR3aa: CASSLGTSGNVPYEQYF; CDR3nt: TGTGCCAGCAGTTTAGGGACTAGCGGGAACGTTCCCTACGAGCAGTACTTC
d_gene: -; j_gene: TRBJ2-7; v_gene: TRBV5-1; abundance: -; CDR3aa: CASRPGPTYEQYF; CDR3nt: TGCGCCAGCAGACCGGGACCGACCTACGAGCAGTACTTC
d_gene: -; j_gene: TRBJ2-7; v_gene: TRBV6-2/TRBV6-3; abundance: many; CDR3aa: CASSYSGGLTYEQYF; CDR3nt: TGTGCCAGCAGTTACAGTGGGGGCCTCACCTACGAGCAGTACTTC
d_gene: TRBD1; j_gene: TRBJ1-1; v_gene: TRBV3-1; abundance: many; CDR3aa: CASSQVGQGDTEAFF; CDR3nt: TGTGCCAGCAGCCAAGTGGGGCAGGGGGACACTGAAGCTTTCTTT
d_gene: -; j_gene: TRBJ2-7; v_gene: TRBV4-1; abundance: many; CDR3aa: CASSPVGVAPYEQYF; CDR3nt: TGCGCCAGCAGCCCAGTCGGGGTAGCGCCTTACGAGCAGTACTTC
d_gene: -; j_gene: TRBJ2-6; v_gene: TRBV9; abundance: many; CDR3aa: CASSVGSSGANVLTF; CDR3nt: TGTGCCAGCAGCGTAGGAAGCTCTGGGGCCAACGTCCTGACTTTC
d_gene: -; j_gene: TRBJ2-7; v_gene: TRBV10-3; abundance: many; CDR3aa: CAISERDSYEQYF; CDR3nt: TGTGCCATCAGTGAGCGGGATTCCTACGAGCAGTACTTC
d_gene: -; j_gene: TRBJ2-5; v_gene: TRBV7-2; abundance: many; CDR3aa: CASRRPPSQETQYF; CDR3nt: TGTGCCAGCAGACGACCCCCTAGTCAAGAGACCCAGTACTTC
d_gene: -; j_gene: TRBJ2-7; v_gene: TRBV4-3; abundance: few; CDR3aa: CASSQDMASHYEQYF; CDR3nt: TGCGCCAGCAGCCAAGATATGGCCTCCCACTACGAGCAGTACTTC
d_gene: TRBD1; j_gene: TRBJ2-2; v_gene: TRBV27; abundance: -; CDR3aa: CASSARTGTGELFF; CDR3nt: TGTGCCAGCAGTGCACGGACAGGGACCGGGGAGCTGTTTTTT
d_gene: TRBD1; j_gene: TRBJ1-1; v_gene: TRBV28; abundance: many; CDR3aa: CASSSGQGAAEAFF; CDR3nt: TGTGCCAGCAGTTCGGGACAGGGGGCCGCTGAAGCTTTCTTT
d_gene: -; j_gene: TRBJ2-2; v_gene: TRBV12-3/TRBV12-4; abundance: many; CDR3aa: CASSGQATGRYTGELFF; CDR3nt: TGTGCCAGCAGCGGGCAAGCAACAGGGAGGTACACCGGGGAGCTGTTTTTT
d_gene: -; j_gene: TRBJ1-5; v_gene: TRBV5-1; abundance: many; CDR3aa: CASRRGGTDNQPQHF; CDR3nt: TGCGCCAGCAGGCGTGGGGGCACCGACAATCAGCCCCAGCATTTT
d_gene: -; j_gene: TRBJ1-2; v_gene: TRBV28; abundance: many; CDR3aa: CASSTTDSYGYTF; CDR3nt: TGTGCCAGCAGCACCACGGACAGCTATGGCTACACCTTC
d_gene: -; j_gene: TRBJ2-5; v_gene: TRBV7-2; abundance: -; CDR3aa: CASSLAFNRQETQYF; CDR3nt: TGTGCCAGCAGCTTAGCGTTTAACAGACAAGAGACCCAGTACTTC
d_gene: -; j_gene: TRBJ2-3; v_gene: TRBV20-1; abundance: -; CDR3aa: CSATPRLGRSTDTQYF; CDR3nt: TGCAGTGCTACGCCCCGACTAGGAAGAAGCACAGATACGCAGTATTTT
d_gene: TRBD1; j_gene: TRBJ2-1; v_gene: TRBV6-2/TRBV6-3; abundance: many; CDR3aa: CASSTGTGEYNEQFF; CDR3nt: TGTGCCAGCAGTACCGGGACAGGAGAATACAATGAGCAGTTCTTC
d_gene: TRBD1; j_gene: TRBJ1-1; v_gene: TRBV6-1; abundance: many; CDR3aa: CASRGTANTEAFF; CDR3nt: TGTGCCAGCAGAGGGACAGCCAACACTGAAGCTTTCTTT
d_gene: -; j_gene: TRBJ1-1; v_gene: TRBV28; abundance: -; CDR3aa: CASRHARRITEAFF; CDR3nt: TGTGCCAGCAGACACGCCAGGAGGATCACTGAAGCTTTCTTT
d_gene: TRBD2; j_gene: TRBJ2-7; v_gene: TRBV28; abundance: many; CDR3aa: CASNLAGAGSYEQYF; CDR3nt: TGTGCCAGCAACCTAGCGGGAGCGGGATCCTACGAGCAGTACTTC
d_gene: -; j_gene: TRBJ2-7; v_gene: TRBV12-3/TRBV12-4; abundance: many; CDR3aa: CASSLGHTSYEQYF; CDR3nt: TGTGCCAGCAGTTTGGGACATACCTCCTACGAGCAGTACTTC
d_gene: -; j_gene: TRBJ2-2; v_gene: TRBV27; abundance: -; CDR3aa: CASGLSGALGPGELFF; CDR3nt: TGTGCCAGCGGCCTCTCGGGGGCCCTCGGCCCCGGGGAGCTGTTTTTT
d_gene: TRBD1; j_gene: TRBJ1-2; v_gene: TRBV12-3/TRBV12-4; abundance: many; CDR3aa: CASSSTGGSGYTF; CDR3nt: TGTGCCAGCAGTTCTACAGGGGGAAGTGGCTACACCTTC
d_gene: -; j_gene: TRBJ2-2; v_gene: TRBV9; abundance: many; CDR3aa: CASSVSGIGGELFF; CDR3nt: TGTGCCAGCAGCGTATCAGGGATTGGCGGGGAGCTGTTTTTT
d_gene: -; j_gene: TRBJ2-7; v_gene: TRBV7-8; abundance: many; CDR3aa: CASSLVQGVYEQYF; CDR3nt: TGTGCCAGCAGCTTAGTACAGGGTGTCTACGAGCAGTACTTC
d_gene: TRBD1; j_gene: TRBJ1-3; v_gene: TRBV19; abundance: many; CDR3aa: CASSRGTDSGNTIYF; CDR3nt: TGTGCCAGTAGTCGTGGGACAGACTCTGGAAACACCATATATTTT
d_gene: -; j_gene: TRBJ1-2; v_gene: TRBV5-1; abundance: many; CDR3aa: CASSRQGLDGYTF; CDR3nt: TGCGCCAGCAGCAGGCAGGGGCTTGATGGCTACACCTTC